These 26 T cell receptor beta chains share one sample of origin, sequenced in a study of neoadjuvant nivolumab and ipilimumab in lung cancer. Sequencing used immunoSEQ multiplex PCR; TCRdb keeps in-frame clones, though not all of them. The sample gives about 38,000 clones, 89% of which show up once; 2.5% to 4% is in the top ten. The sample here was peripheral blood, taken before neoadjuvant nivolumab, alone or with ipilimumab. These receptor sequences come from an adult with non-small cell lung cancer.

The chain employs TRBV7-2 and TRBJ2-7; weak D call: TRBD2 (6 bases). This CDR3 region has 15 residues. V shed 5 bases and J shed 4 bases, with 18 bases lying between them. CDR1 and CDR2 from the germline V gene are SGHTA and FQGNSA. The DNA of the CDR3 is TGTGCCAGCAGCGAACCAGGAGGGTCCGGATACGAGCAGTACTTC. It encodes CASSEPGGSGYEQYF.

This clone came up a few times. The V and J genes are TRBV9 and TRBJ2-7; 7 bases line up with TRBD2. The length of the CDR3 is 14 residues. The J segment lost 6 bases and the V segment lost 3 bases, leaving 9 bases of the junction unmatched. Germline V gives CDR1 SGDLS, CDR2 YYNGEE. The chain's CDR3 is CASSEVAGVVEQYF. The CDR3, as DNA: TGTGCCAGCAGCGAGGTCGCGGGAGTTGTCGAGCAGTACTTC.

The sample holds one count of this clone. The gene calls are TRBV7-7 and TRBJ2-1; 10 bases map to TRBD1. The length of the CDR3 is 15 residues. J lost 2 bases, V lost 6 bases, and 4 bases had no gene match. Germline lookup yields CDR1 SSHAT and CDR2 FNYEAQ (reference sequence). The CDR3 bases are TGTGCCAGCAGTCCGACAGGGGGCCCCTACAATGAGCAGTTCTTC. It codes for CASSPTGGPYNEQFF.

The V gene is TRBV6-5, the J gene TRBJ1-2; the D is unclear. Trimming cost V 2 bases and J 8 bases, with 15 bases left between them. CDR1 MNHEY and CDR2 SVGAGI come from the germline V gene. This CDR3 region has 14 residues. For the CDR3, the DNA is TGTGCCAGCAGTTACCGAGACGAATCCGGGGGCTACACCTTC. This encodes CASSYRDESGGYTF.

The chain couples TRBV27 to TRBJ2-7; TRBD2 matches 10 bases. The CDR3 covers 15 residues. Germline trimming cut 5 bases from V and 3 bases from J; bases unmatched to any gene: 7. Per the germline V gene, CDR1 is MNHEY and CDR2 is SMNVEV (reference sequence). CDR3 loop: CASSIIAGGFYEQYF. DNA of the CDR3: TGTGCCAGCAGTATAATAGCGGGAGGTTTCTACGAGCAGTACTTC.

The rearrangement joins TRBV6-5 to TRBJ2-3; TRBD2 matches at 14 bases. The CDR3 is made up of 15 amino acids. V was pared by 5 bases and J by 4 bases, with 2 bases of the junction left unmatched. In germline, CDR1 is MNHEY, CDR2 SVGAGI. The CDR3 sequence is CASSGTSGSPDTQYF. In nucleotides, the CDR3 is TGTGCCAGCAGTGGGACTAGCGGGAGTCCAGATACGCAGTATTTT.

The rearrangement links TRBV9 to TRBJ1-4; D ambiguous. The CDR3 has 14 amino acids. The germline CDR1 and CDR2 sequences are SGDLS and YYNGEE. The V end was cut by 3 bases, the J end by 7 bases, with 13 bases between. CDR3 in DNA: TGTGCCAGCAGCGGACACTATGCGGGTGAAAAACTGTTTTTT. It is translated as CASSGHYAGEKLFF.

The chain recombines TRBV5-4 with TRBJ2-5; tentatively, D is TRBD2 (5 bases). Trimming took 4 bases from V and 2 from J, leaving 15 bases between them. CDR1 and CDR2 from the germline V gene are SGHNT and YYREEE (reference sequence). The CDR3 contains 15 residues. CDR3 in DNA: TGTGCCAGCAGCCTGGACCTTAGAGGGCAAGAGACCCAGTACTTC. Its translation: CASSLDLRGQETQYF.

The rearrangement links TRBV10-3 to TRBJ2-7; 13 nucleotides line up with TRBD2. Per the germline V gene, CDR1 is ENHRY and CDR2 is SYGVKD. The CDR3 is 13 residues long. The V segment lost 10 bases and the J segment 7 bases; nucleotides outside the gene matches: 7. In DNA, the CDR3 is TGTGCCACCCGAGGACTAGCGGGAGATGAGCAGTACTTC. Amino acid sequence: CATRGLAGDEQYF.

The chain employs TRBV5-1 and TRBJ2-5, with D tentatively TRBD1 or TRBD2 (6 bases each). With 1 base removed from V and 0 bases from J, the gap between germline ends came to 16 bases. The germline gives CDR1 SGHRS, CDR2 YFSETQ. This CDR3 is built from 17 residues. Here the CDR3 reads CASSLLAGGTYQETQYF. The CDR3 bases are TGCGCCAGCAGCTTGCTCGCCGGGGGCACGTACCAAGAGACCCAGTACTTC.

The chain links TRBV7-2 to TRBJ2-3; D may be TRBD2 (6 bases). This CDR3 contains 14 residues. V dropped 1 base and J dropped 8 bases, with 13 bases sitting between them. Germline V gene data show CDR1 as SGHTA and CDR2 as FQGNSA. The CDR3 DNA reads as TGTGCCAGCAGCTTAGGAAGGGCCGGGGGTACGCAGTATTTT. It translates to CASSLGRAGGTQYF.

The chain carries TRBV15 and TRBJ2-1; TRBD2 matches at 10 bases. CDR3 length: 14 residues. Trimming took 9 bases from V and 6 from J; bases not matched to a gene: 8. CDR1 and CDR2 (germline): LNHNV, YYDKDF (reference sequence). CDR3 region: CATGKREGPNEQFF. The DNA of the CDR3 is TGTGCCACTGGCAAGCGGGAGGGCCCCAATGAGCAGTTCTTC. Combining the CDR3 with reference TRBV15 and TRBJ2-1 gives the whole variable domain DAMVIQNPRYQVTQFGKPVTLSCSQTLNHNVMYWYQQKSSQAPKLLFHYYDKDFNNEADTPDNFQSRRPNTSFCFLDIRSPGLGDTAMYLCATGKREGPNEQFFGPGTRLTVL.

This clone was seen a handful of times. This rearrangement joins TRBV18 to TRBJ1-5; D is ambiguous. Trimming removed 5 bases from V and 7 bases from J, with 12 bases in between. Germline-derived CDR1 and CDR2 are KGHSH and LQKENI. The CDR3 spans 13 residues. This chain's CDR3 is CASSESRDQPQHF. The CDR3 DNA is TGTGCCAGCTCAGAGTCTCGAGACCAGCCCCAGCATTTT.

The chain couples TRBV30 to TRBJ2-3, with 7 bases fitting TRBD2. Trimming cost V 2 bases and J 2 bases; bases outside gene matches: 7. This CDR3 contains 15 residues. CDR1 and CDR2 (germline): GTSNPN, SVGIG (reference sequence). CDR3 in DNA: TGTGCCTGGAGTCGTCGGGGACTAACCACAGATACGCAGTATTTT. It yields the protein CAWSRRGLTTDTQYF.

The chain recombines TRBV9 with TRBJ2-1; TRBD2 agrees at 14 bases. With 0 bases clipped from V and 7 bases from J, the junction kept 6 bases outside the gene matches. CDR1 and CDR2 (germline): SGDLS, YYNGEE. The CDR3 extends over 17 amino acids. DNA of the CDR3: TGTGCCAGCAGCGTAGGACTAGCGGGAGGGCGAGAGAATGAGCAGTTCTTC. Protein: CASSVGLAGGRENEQFF.

The genes are TRBV9 and TRBJ2-1; tentatively, D is TRBD2 (7 bases). The CDR3 is made up of 13 amino acids. Trimming took off 3 bases at V and 4 bases at J, with 8 bases between the two ends. From germline, CDR1 is SGDLS and CDR2 YYNGEE. The CDR3 spells CASSEGGYNEQFF. The CDR3 DNA reads as TGTGCCAGCAGCGAGGGGGGGTACAATGAGCAGTTCTTC.

This chain uses TRBV5-6 with TRBJ2-7, with D possibly being TRBD1 or TRBD2 (5 bases each). The CDR3 spans 13 residues. V shed 2 bases and J shed 4 bases, with 10 bases lying between them. Germline assignment: CDR1 SGHDT and CDR2 YYEEEE. The CDR3 protein is CASSLLGEYEQYF. CDR3 sequence (DNA): TGTGCCAGCAGCTTATTGGGGGAGTACGAGCAGTACTTC.

The chain joins TRBV7-9 to TRBJ2-1; 9 nucleotides align to TRBD2. The J segment lost 3 bases and the V segment lost 8 bases, leaving 8 bases of the junction unmatched. This CDR3 contains 15 residues. CDR1 and CDR2 from the germline V gene are SEHNR and FQNEAQ (reference sequence). CDR3 in amino acids: CASLPTSGRYNEQFF. The CDR3 DNA sequence: TGTGCCAGCCTCCCGACTAGCGGCCGCTACAATGAGCAGTTCTTC. Based on the CDR3 plus reference TRBV7-9 and TRBJ2-1, the full variable domain is DTGVSQNPRHKITKRGQNVTFRCDPISEHNRLYWYRQTLGQGPEFLTYFQNEAQLEKSRLLSDRFSAERPKGSFSTLEIQRTEQGDSAMYLCASLPTSGRYNEQFFGPGTRLTVL.

The chain carries TRBV5-6 and TRBJ2-5; D is possibly TRBD1 (6 bases). Germline CDR1 is SGHDT and CDR2 is YYEEEE. V was cut by 3 bases and J by 3 bases, with 12 bases left in between. The CDR3 length is 14 residues. The CDR3 DNA reads as TGTGCCAGCAGCTACCGGGACAAAAAAGAGACCCAGTACTTC. Translation: CASSYRDKKETQYF. Combining the CDR3 with reference TRBV5-6 and TRBJ2-5 gives the whole variable domain DAGVTQSPTHLIKTRGQQVTLRCSPKSGHDTVSWYQQALGQGPQFIFQYYEEEERQRGNFPDRFSGHQFPNYSSELNVNALLLGDSALYLCASSYRDKKETQYFGPGTRLLVL.

The chain uses TRBV30 and TRBJ1-1, with unresolved D. This CDR3 has 13 residues. From germline, CDR1 is GTSNPN and CDR2 SVGIG (reference sequence). Trimming removed 0 bases at V and 7 bases at J, with 12 bases between. The CDR3 is CAWSVPVGNEAFF. CDR3 nucleotides: TGTGCCTGGAGTGTACCCGTCGGCAATGAAGCTTTCTTT.

The rearrangement uses TRBV9 and TRBJ2-3, with 7 bases matching TRBD2. Germline V gives CDR1 SGDLS, CDR2 YYNGEE. The CDR3 is 15 residues long. The V gene end was trimmed by 6 bases and the J gene end by 3 bases; junction bases not matched to a gene: 10. DNA for the CDR3: TGTGCCAGCACCACGGGACTACTCAGAACAGATACGCAGTATTTT. Translating it yields CASTTGLLRTDTQYF.

The chain employs TRBV30 and TRBJ2-6; 9 bases fit TRBD1. J lost 1 base, V lost 0 bases, and 10 bases had no gene match. The CDR3 sequence is 19 residues long. CDR1 is GTSNPN, CDR2 SVGIG, per germline (reference sequence). Here the CDR3 reads CAWSVLWDRVSSGANVLTF. DNA of the CDR3: TGTGCCTGGAGTGTACTTTGGGACAGGGTTAGTTCTGGGGCCAACGTCCTGACTTTC.

The rearrangement joins TRBV28 to TRBJ2-5; 10 bases map to TRBD1. Germline V gene lookup returns CDR1 MDHEN and CDR2 SYDVKM. The CDR3 length is 14 residues. With 5 bases clipped from V and 4 bases from J, the junction kept 4 bases outside the gene matches. Here the CDR3 reads CASSQRTGGETQYF. The CDR3, as DNA: TGTGCCAGCAGTCAAAGGACAGGGGGAGAGACCCAGTACTTC.

The chain joins TRBV4-2 to TRBJ2-5, with a weak D call TRBD2 (6 bases). Trimming removed 4 bases from V and 2 bases from J, with 23 bases in between. The germline gives CDR1 LGHNA, CDR2 YNFKEQ. The CDR3 covers 18 residues. The CDR3 region is CASSRIHNGVADQETQYF. In DNA, the CDR3 is TGTGCCAGCAGCCGAATCCACAACGGGGTAGCGGATCAAGAGACCCAGTACTTC.

The rearrangement uses TRBV10-2 and TRBJ2-4; the match to TRBD2 covers 12 bases. Losses at the gene ends were 7 bases for V and 8 bases for J; bases not matched to a gene: 3. Germline lookup yields CDR1 WSHSY and CDR2 SAAADI. The length of the CDR3 is 13 residues. The CDR3 DNA sequence: TGCGCCAGCAAGACTAGCGGGAGTGACATTCAGTACTTC. Residues: CASKTSGSDIQYF.

This sequence joins TRBV25-1 and TRBJ2-3; 7 bases match TRBD2. Germline-derived CDR1 and CDR2 are MGHDK and SYGVNS. Trimming cost V 8 bases and J 6 bases; bases outside gene matches: 2. The CDR3 covers 11 residues. The CDR3 DNA reads as TGTGCCAGCGGGGGGGGTGATACGCAGTATTTT. This gives the protein CASGGGDTQYF.